The rows below give T cell receptor beta chains drawn from one sample of a study of OX40 agonist ivuxolimab in advanced cancers. The assay was immunoSEQ multiplex PCR, and TCRdb's table has in-frame clones only and misses some. In the table there are tens of thousands of clones, under 95% of which are singletons. The sample consisted of CD4+ or CD8+ T cells sorted from blood, taken in a trial of the OX40 agonist ivuxolimab. The receptor set was obtained from an adult with an advanced solid tumor such as melanoma, head and neck, liver or kidney cancer. CDR3s include the opening cysteine and the closing phenylalanine or tryptophan. The order of the fields is V gene, D gene, clone size, J gene, CDR3 DNA, CDR3 protein. D genes are given only for firm matches. The size field is filled for only some rows; it gives once, few, many or a size class.

>TRBV6-1|TRBD1|NA|TRBJ1-2
TGTGCCAGCAGTGACCAGGGACAGGGCTTAGGCTACACCTTC
CASSDQGQGLGYTF
>TRBV9|TRBD1|NA|TRBJ1-5
TGTGCCAGCAGCCTGACAGGGCTCAATCAGCCCCAGCATTTT
CASSLTGLNQPQHF
>TRBV10-3|TRBD1|NA|TRBJ1-2
TGTGCCATCAGTGCCGGGACAGGGTTTGTGAATGGCTACACCTTC
CAISAGTGFVNGYTF
>TRBV20-1|NA|NA|TRBJ2-1
TGCAGTGCTAGCCACAATGAGCAGTTCTTC
CSASHNEQFF
>TRBV4-3|TRBD1|NA|TRBJ1-3
TGCGCCAGCAGCCAAGGGACAGGGGCGGATGGAAACACCATATATTTT
CASSQGTGADGNTIYF
>TRBV11-1|NA|NA|TRBJ2-4
TGTGCCAGCAGCGATACCGGGCCCTTAAACATTCAGTACTTC
CASSDTGPLNIQYF
>TRBV27|NA|NA|TRBJ2-3
TGTGCCAGCAGTTTATCGATGGGGACAGATACGCAGTATTTT
CASSLSMGTDTQYF
>TRBV2|NA|NA|TRBJ2-7
TGTGCCAGCAGTGAAGGCGTGGGGGACTACGAGCAGTACTTC
CASSEGVGDYEQYF
>TRBV9|TRBD1|NA|TRBJ2-1
TGTGCCAGCAGCGTCGGGACAGTCGGTGAGCAGTTCTTC
CASSVGTVGEQFF
>TRBV7-8|NA|NA|TRBJ1-3
TGTGCCAGCAGCTTAGCAGGGGCTGGAAACACCATATATTTT
CASSLAGAGNTIYF
>TRBV7-9|TRBD2|NA|TRBJ2-7
TGTGCCAGCAGCCAGACTAGCGGGGGGCCAAGCTCCTACGAGCAGTACTTC
CASSQTSGGPSSYEQYF
>TRBV4-3|NA|NA|TRBJ1-2
TGCGCCAGCAGCCAAGGCATGGGACTATATGGCTACACCTTC
CASSQGMGLYGYTF
>TRBV9|NA|once|TRBJ2-1
TGTGCCAGCAGCCCATCCGGGACTCATGAGCAGTTCTTC
CASSPSGTHEQFF
>TRBV7-9|NA|NA|TRBJ1-1
TGTGCCAGCAGCTATTCGGAGGGATTTCAGGGAGCTTTCTTT
CASSYSEGFQGAFF
>TRBV7-9|TRBD2|NA|TRBJ2-2
TGTGCCGGACTAGCGAACACCGGGGAGCTGTTTTTT
CAGLANTGELFF
>TRBV18|NA|NA|TRBJ2-3
TGTGCCAGCTCACCACTTCCTCCAAGAGGCACAGATACGCAGTATTTT
CASSPLPPRGTDTQYF
>TRBV7-9|NA|NA|TRBJ2-3
TGTGCCAGCAGCTTAGTCGGGGGCCCTGGGGAAGATACGCAGTATTTT
CASSLVGGPGEDTQYF
>TRBV6-1|NA|once|TRBJ2-1
TGTGCCAGCAGTGAATTAAATGAGCAGTTCTTC
CASSELNEQFF
>TRBV4-1|NA|NA|TRBJ1-1
TGCGCCAGCAGCCAAGTTCGGGGGCGGGACACTGAAGCTTTCTTT
CASSQVRGRDTEAFF
>TRBV13|TRBD2|NA|TRBJ2-1
TGTGCCAGCAGCGGCGGGACTAGCGGGGGGGAGCAGTTCTTC
CASSGGTSGGEQFF
>TRBV7-2|TRBD1|NA|TRBJ2-4
TGTGCCAGCAGCTTGTACAGGGGAGTTGACATTCAGTACTTC
CASSLYRGVDIQYF
>TRBV6-5|NA|NA|TRBJ1-5
TGTGCCAGCAGTTACGGGAGCAATCAGCCCCAGCATTTT
CASSYGSNQPQHF
>TRBV6-5|NA|NA|TRBJ2-1
TGTGCCAGCAGTTACGTAGCAGGGGTTCACAATGAGCAGTTCTTC
CASSYVAGVHNEQFF
>TRBV4-2|NA|NA|TRBJ2-5
TGTGCCAGCAGCCAAGCCGGGGGACTCATACTGGAGACCCAGTACTTC
CASSQAGGLILETQYF
>TRBV11-2|NA|NA|TRBJ1-2
TGTGCCAGCAGCCGCGGCCCTACCCCAAACTATGGCTACACCTTC
CASSRGPTPNYGYTF
>TRBV19|NA|NA|TRBJ2-5
TGTGCCAGTAGTATGAGCTGGGATGTGGAGACCCAGTACTTC
CASSMSWDVETQYF
>TRBV9|NA|NA|TRBJ2-7
TGTGCCAGCAGCCCTCAGGGGGGGGCCGCTTACGAGCAGTACTTC
CASSPQGGAAYEQYF
>TRBV5-4|NA|NA|TRBJ1-2
TGTGCCAGCAGCGGGCCAGGGAATGGCTACACCTTC
CASSGPGNGYTF
>TRBV4-3|NA|NA|TRBJ2-1
TGCGCCAGCAGCCTCGATGAAAGGAATGAGCAGTTCTTC
CASSLDERNEQFF
>TRBV14|NA|NA|TRBJ2-2
TGTGCCACCAAAGGCCCCGATAGCACCGGGGAGCTGTTTTTT
CATKGPDSTGELFF
>TRBV28|TRBD1|once|TRBJ2-7
TGTGCCAGCAGTTTATCCCTGACAGGGAACACTTACGAGCAGTACTTC
CASSLSLTGNTYEQYF
>TRBV6-5|TRBD2|NA|TRBJ2-1
TGTGCCAGCCGGGCGGGAGCGGGTCATGAGCAGTTCTTC
CASRAGAGHEQFF
>TRBV4-3|TRBD1|NA|TRBJ1-5
TGCGCCAGCAGCCAGGGGACAGGGGTGCATCAGCCCCAGCATTTT
CASSQGTGVHQPQHF
>TRBV7-9|NA|NA|TRBJ2-1
TGTGCCAGCAGCTTATGGGACTCCTCCTACAATGAGCAGTTCTTC
CASSLWDSSYNEQFF
>TRBV30|NA|NA|TRBJ1-5
TGTGCCTGGGGGGGAGAAAACACGAATCAGCCCCAGCATTTT
CAWGGENTNQPQHF
>TRBV7-3|TRBD1|NA|TRBJ2-1
TGTGCCAGCAGCTTAATGCGAGGACAGGGCCAAGGCAATGAGCAGTTCTTC
CASSLMRGQGQGNEQFF
>TRBV28|NA|NA|TRBJ1-6
TGTGCCAGCAGGGGACGGGCGAATTCACCCCTCCACTTT
CASRGRANSPLHF
>TRBV2|NA|NA|TRBJ1-5
TGTGCCAGCAAGGACCCCAGCAATCAGCCCCAGCATTTT
CASKDPSNQPQHF
>TRBV7-8|TRBD1|NA|TRBJ1-5
TGTGCCAGCAGTCCGTTCGGGACAGCCAGTGAGCCCCAGCATTTT
CASSPFGTASEPQHF